Below, 2 T cell receptor beta chains from the same sample are listed, as sequenced in a study of cytomegalovirus exposure and HLA in healthy donors. Primers: 60 Vbeta forward and 13 Jbeta reverse. The protocol was immunoSEQ multiplex PCR, while the TCRdb copy is restricted to in-frame clones and leaves out a portion. Among more than 80,000 clones listed, about 69% were seen once. The material sequenced was PBMCs. These receptors all come from a man in his sixties in good health and CMV-seronegative.

CDR3 sequence reads: CASSSHSGGVETQYF. In DNA form, the CDR3 reads TGTGCCAGCAGCTCTCATAGCGGGGGGGTGGAGACCCAGTACTTC. The J gene is TRBJ2-5, the V gene TRBV11-2, with TRBD2 identical over 11 bases. Germline-derived CDR1 and CDR2 are SGHAT and FQNNGV. V shed 4 bases and J 5 bases; nucleotides not matched to a gene: 6. The CDR3 contains 15 residues.

The rearrangement uses TRBV6-1 and TRBJ2-7, with a possible D match to TRBD1 (5 bases). This CDR3 is 15 amino acids long. The V end lost 5 bases, the J end lost 3 bases, and 17 bases lay between the germline ends. Germline CDR1 MNHNS, CDR2 SASEGT. CDR3 loop: CASSFRAGLGYEQYF. The CDR3 DNA sequence: TGTGCCAGCAGTTTCAGGGCAGGGCTTGGCTACGAGCAGTACTTC.